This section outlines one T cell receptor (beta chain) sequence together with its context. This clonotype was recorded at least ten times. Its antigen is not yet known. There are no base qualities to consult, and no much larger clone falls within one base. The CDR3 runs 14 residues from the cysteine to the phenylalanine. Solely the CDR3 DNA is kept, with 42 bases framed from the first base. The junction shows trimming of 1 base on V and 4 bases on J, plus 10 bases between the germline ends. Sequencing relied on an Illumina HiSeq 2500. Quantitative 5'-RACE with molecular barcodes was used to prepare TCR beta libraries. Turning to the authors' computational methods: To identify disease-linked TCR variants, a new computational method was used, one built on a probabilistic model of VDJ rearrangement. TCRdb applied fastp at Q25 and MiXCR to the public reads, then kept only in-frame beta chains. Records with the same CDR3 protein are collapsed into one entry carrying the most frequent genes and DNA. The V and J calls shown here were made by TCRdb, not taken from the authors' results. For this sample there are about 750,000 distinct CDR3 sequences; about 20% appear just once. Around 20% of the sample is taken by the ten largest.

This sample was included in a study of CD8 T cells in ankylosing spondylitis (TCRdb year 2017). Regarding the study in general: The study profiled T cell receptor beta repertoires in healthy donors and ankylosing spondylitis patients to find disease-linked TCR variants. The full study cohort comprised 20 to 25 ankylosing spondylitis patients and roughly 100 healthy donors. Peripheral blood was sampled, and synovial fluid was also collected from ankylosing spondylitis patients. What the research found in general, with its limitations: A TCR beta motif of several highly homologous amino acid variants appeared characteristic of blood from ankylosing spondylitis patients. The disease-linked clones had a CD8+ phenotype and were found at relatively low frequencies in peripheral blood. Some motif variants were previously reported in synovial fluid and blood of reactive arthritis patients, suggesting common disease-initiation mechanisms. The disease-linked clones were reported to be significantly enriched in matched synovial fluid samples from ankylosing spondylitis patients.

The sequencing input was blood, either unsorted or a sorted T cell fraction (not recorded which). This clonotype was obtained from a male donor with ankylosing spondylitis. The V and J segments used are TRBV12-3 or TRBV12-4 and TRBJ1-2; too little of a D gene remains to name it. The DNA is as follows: TGTGCCAGCAGTTTAGATCCTCTAGGCTATGGCTACACCTTC. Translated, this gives CASSLDPLGYGYTF.